These T cell receptor beta chains were read from a single sample in a study of blood T cell repertoires in COVID-19. Using immunoSEQ multiplex PCR, the repertoire was profiled, and TCRdb retains in-frame clones only, with some absent. The repertoire includes 76,000 or so clones, about 80% of them detected once, and around 10% sits in the top ten. What was sequenced was peripheral blood. The receptors come from a man in his fifties or sixties with acute or convalescent COVID-19. CDR3s include the opening cysteine and the closing phenylalanine or tryptophan. D genes are given only for firm matches. Not all rows give a size; the values are once, few, many and, for expanded clones, a class.

NA	NA	TRBV4-3	TRBJ1-6	CASSQDRPGSYSPLHF	TGCGCCAGCAGCCAAGATCGCCCGGGATCCTATTCACCCCTCCACTTT
TRBD1	NA	TRBV3-1/TRBV3-2	TRBJ1-1	CASSQTGALNTEAFF	TGTGCCAGCAGCCAAACAGGGGCCTTGAACACTGAAGCTTTCTTT
TRBD2	NA	TRBV6-2/TRBV6-3	TRBJ2-2	CASSNLAGGKDTGELFF	TGTGCCAGCAGCAACCTAGCGGGGGGAAAAGACACCGGGGAGCTGTTTTTT
TRBD1	NA	TRBV12-5	TRBJ1-5	CASGSPGTGRTQPQHF	TGTGCTAGTGGGTCCCCCGGGACAGGGAGAACTCAGCCCCAGCATTTT
NA	NA	TRBV5-4	TRBJ1-3	CASSYKTGSLSGNTIYF	TGTGCCAGCAGCTACAAGACAGGTTCGCTTTCTGGAAACACCATATATTTT
NA	NA	TRBV15	TRBJ2-7	CATSRDSIFDRPSEQYF	TGTGCCACCAGCAGAGATTCGATATTTGACAGGCCCAGCGAGCAGTACTTC
TRBD1	NA	TRBV18	TRBJ1-5	CASSPRDSGNQPQHF	TGTGCCAGCTCACCACGGGACAGCGGCAATCAGCCCCAGCATTTT
NA	NA	TRBV7-9	TRBJ2-1	CASSPRSVSSYNEQFF	TGTGCCAGCAGCCCGAGGAGCGTGAGCTCCTACAATGAGCAGTTCTTC
NA	once	TRBV7-9	TRBJ2-5	CASSFDGLYLTFQETQYF	TGTGCCAGCAGCTTTGATGGGCTCTACCTAACGTTCCAAGAGACCCAGTACTTC
TRBD1	NA	TRBV10-3	TRBJ1-1	CATGLTGPNTEAFF	TGTGCCACCGGGTTGACAGGGCCAAACACTGAAGCTTTCTTT